Following are 3 T cell receptor beta chains from one sample sequenced in a study of blood T cells in healthy people across ages. A second PCR, run for about 7 to 11 cycles, used a sample-barcoded 5' primer plus a J-beta primer mix. One entry per CDR3 protein results from TCRdb running MiXCR on the 5' RACE reads. The table has about 1.8 million distinct CDR3 sequences, around 50% seen once. Sequenced sample: blood. The receptors were sampled from a woman aged 40 to 50 in good health.

In its sample, this clonotype was seen once. The chain uses TRBV7-9 and TRBJ2-1; TRBD2 matches 7 bases. This CDR3 contains 17 residues. V lost 5 bases and J lost 0; bases outside the gene matches: 10. From germline, CDR1 is SEHNR and CDR2 FQNEAQ (reference sequence). The CDR3 DNA follows: TGTGCCAGCAGCCCAAGCGGGCGGGGGAGCTCCTACAATGAGCAGTTCTTC. Amino acid sequence: CASSPSGRGSSYNEQFF.

The genes are TRBV29-1 and TRBJ2-5; unclear D gene. This CDR3 spans 16 amino acids. With 5 bases removed from V and 2 bases from J, the gap between germline ends came to 21 bases. Germline CDR1 reads SQVTM; CDR2 reads ANQGSEA. The CDR3 DNA reads as TGCAGCGTTCTTCGCCGGACCGGTTCTCCACAAGAGACCCAGTACTTC. Translating gives CSVLRRTGSPQETQYF.

Remarks on this clonotype: Compared with germline, one end of the junction differs, possibly owing to a read error. In nucleotides, the CDR3 is TGTGCCAGCAGCTTCGAAACCAGGGGCTCCCATGAACAGTTCTTC. The encoded protein is CASSFETRGSHEQFF. The rearrangement joins TRBV11-2 to TRBJ2-1, with a possible D match to TRBD1 (6 bases). Per the germline V gene, CDR1 is SGHAT and CDR2 is FQNNGV. The CDR3 extends over 15 amino acids.